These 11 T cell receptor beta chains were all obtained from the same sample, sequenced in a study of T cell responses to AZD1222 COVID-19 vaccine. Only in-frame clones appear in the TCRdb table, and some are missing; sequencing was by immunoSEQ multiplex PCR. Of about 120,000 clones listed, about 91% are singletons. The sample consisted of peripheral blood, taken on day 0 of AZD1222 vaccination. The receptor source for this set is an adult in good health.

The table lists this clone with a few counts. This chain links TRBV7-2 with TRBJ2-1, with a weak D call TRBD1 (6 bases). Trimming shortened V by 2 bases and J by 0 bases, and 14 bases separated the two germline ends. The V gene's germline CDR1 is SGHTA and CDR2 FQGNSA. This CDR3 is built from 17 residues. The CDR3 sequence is CASSLSGRGGSYNEQFF. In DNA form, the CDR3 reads TGTGCCAGCAGCTTATCGGGGAGAGGGGGCTCCTACAATGAGCAGTTCTTC.

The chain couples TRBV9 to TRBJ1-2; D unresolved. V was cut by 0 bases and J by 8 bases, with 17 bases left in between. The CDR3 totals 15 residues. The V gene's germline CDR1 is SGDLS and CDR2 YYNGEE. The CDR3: CASSVVAEPFIGYTF. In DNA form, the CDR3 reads TGTGCCAGCAGCGTAGTGGCAGAGCCTTTCATAGGCTACACCTTC.

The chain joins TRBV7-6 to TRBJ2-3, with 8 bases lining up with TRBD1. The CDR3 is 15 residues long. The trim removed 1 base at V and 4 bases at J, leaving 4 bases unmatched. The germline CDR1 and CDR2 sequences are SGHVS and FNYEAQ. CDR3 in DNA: TGTGCCAGCAGCTTAGACAGGGGGGATGCAGATACGCAGTATTTT. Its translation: CASSLDRGDADTQYF.

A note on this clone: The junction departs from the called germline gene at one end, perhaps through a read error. The CDR3 nucleotides are TGTGCCAGCAGGGAAGACAGGACTGAAGCTTTCTTT. Translated, it gives CASREDRTEAFF. The chain carries TRBV2 and TRBJ1-1, with a possible D match to TRBD1 (6 bases). Germline CDR1 is SNHLY and CDR2 is FYNNEI. The length of the CDR3 is 12 residues.

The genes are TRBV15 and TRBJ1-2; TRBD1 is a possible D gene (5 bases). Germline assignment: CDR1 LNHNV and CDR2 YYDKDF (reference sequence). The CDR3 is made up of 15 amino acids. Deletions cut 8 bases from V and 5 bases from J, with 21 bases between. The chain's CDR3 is CATYGTGSWRYGYTF. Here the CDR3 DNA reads TGTGCCACCTACGGGACCGGGAGTTGGAGATATGGCTACACCTTC. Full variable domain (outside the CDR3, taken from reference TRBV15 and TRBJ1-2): DAMVIQNPRYQVTQFGKPVTLSCSQTLNHNVMYWYQQKSSQAPKLLFHYYDKDFNNEADTPDNFQSRRPNTSFCFLDIRSPGLGDTAMYLCATYGTGSWRYGYTFGSGTRLTVV.

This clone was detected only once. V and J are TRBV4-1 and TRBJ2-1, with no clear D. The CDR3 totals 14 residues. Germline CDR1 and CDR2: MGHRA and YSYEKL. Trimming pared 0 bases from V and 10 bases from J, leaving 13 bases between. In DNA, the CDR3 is TGCGCCAGCAGCCAAGACCCCACCCATCGAGAGCAGTTCTTC. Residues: CASSQDPTHREQFF.

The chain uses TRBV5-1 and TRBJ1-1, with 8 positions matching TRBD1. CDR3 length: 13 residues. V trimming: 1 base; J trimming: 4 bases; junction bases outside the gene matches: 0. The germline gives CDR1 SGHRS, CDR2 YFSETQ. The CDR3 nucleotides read TGCGCCAGCAGCTTGACAGGGGGCACTGAAGCTTTCTTT. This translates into CASSLTGGTEAFF. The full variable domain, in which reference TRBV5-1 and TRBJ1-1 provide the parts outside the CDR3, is KAGVTQTPRYLIKTRGQQVTLSCSPISGHRSVSWYQQTPGQGLQFLFEYFSETQRNKGNFPGRFSGRQFSNSRSEMNVSTLELGDSALYLCASSLTGGTEAFFGQGTRLTVV.

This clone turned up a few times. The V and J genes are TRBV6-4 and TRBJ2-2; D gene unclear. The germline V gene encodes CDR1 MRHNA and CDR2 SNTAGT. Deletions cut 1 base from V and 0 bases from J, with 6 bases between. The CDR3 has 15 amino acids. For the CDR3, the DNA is TGTGCCAGCAGTGACTGGGCCTCGAACACCGGGGAGCTGTTTTTT. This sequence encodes CASSDWASNTGELFF.

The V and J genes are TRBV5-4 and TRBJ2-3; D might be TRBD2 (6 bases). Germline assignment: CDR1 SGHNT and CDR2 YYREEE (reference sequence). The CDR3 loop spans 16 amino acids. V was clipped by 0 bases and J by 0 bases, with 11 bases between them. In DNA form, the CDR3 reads TGTGCCAGCAGCTTGGGGGAGCGGGCTAGCACAGATACGCAGTATTTT. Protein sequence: CASSLGERASTDTQYF. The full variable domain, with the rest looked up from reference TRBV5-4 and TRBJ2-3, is ETGVTQSPTHLIKTRGQQVTLRCSSQSGHNTVSWYQQALGQGPQFIFQYYREEENGRGNFPPRFSGLQFPNYSSELNVNALELDDSALYLCASSLGERASTDTQYFGPGTRLTVL.

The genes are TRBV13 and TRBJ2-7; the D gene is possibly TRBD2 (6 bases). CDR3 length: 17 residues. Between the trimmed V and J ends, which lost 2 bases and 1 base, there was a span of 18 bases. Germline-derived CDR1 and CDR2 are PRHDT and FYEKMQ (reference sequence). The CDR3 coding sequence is TGTGCCAGCAGCTTAAGTAGCGGCCCTAAAAGGTCCTACGAGCAGTACTTC. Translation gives CASSLSSGPKRSYEQYF.

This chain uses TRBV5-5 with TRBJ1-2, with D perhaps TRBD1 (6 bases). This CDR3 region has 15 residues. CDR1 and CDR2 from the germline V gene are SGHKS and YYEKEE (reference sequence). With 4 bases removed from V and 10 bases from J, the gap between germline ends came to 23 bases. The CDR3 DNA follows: TGTGCCAGCAGCCCGGAAAGCCTCCGGGACAATGTCTACACCTTC. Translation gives CASSPESLRDNVYTF.